This passage covers 23 T cell receptor beta chains from one sample sequenced in a study of siplizumab effects on memory and regulatory T cells (dated by TCRdb to between 2018 and 2021). The protocol used for the library was the immunoSEQ multiplex PCR assay. TCRdb stores this immuneACCESS table with in-frame sequences only. Part of the clones is absent; in the studies checked, under half of the shortfall reflects unresolved V genes, and no reason is known for the rest. In all, the sample holds more than 85,000 clones, and 70% to 90% of those were seen once. The ten largest clones capture around 14% of the sample. Material: CD4+ T cells sorted from blood. The receptors here all came from a human donor in good health.

The V and J genes are TRBV18 and TRBJ1-1; D is unresolved. V was clipped by 6 bases and J by 1 base, with 12 bases between them. This CDR3 contains 14 residues. From germline, CDR1 is KGHSH and CDR2 LQKENI. In DNA form, the CDR3 reads TGTGCCAGCTCTCCGGCTTCCGGGAACACTGAAGCTTTCTTT. It yields the protein CASSPASGNTEAFF.

This chain links TRBV11-3 with TRBJ2-3, with 9 bases aligning to TRBD2. The CDR3 is 16 amino acids. Trimming removed 3 bases from V and 5 bases from J; junction bases left unmatched: 9. CDR1 is SGHNT, CDR2 YENEEA, per germline. CDR3 sequence: CASSLTLSGSGDTQYF. CDR3 nucleotides: TGTGCCAGCAGCTTGACACTTAGCGGGAGTGGAGATACGCAGTATTTT.

This rearrangement joins TRBV7-2 to TRBJ2-5; maybe TRBD2 (6 bases). V dropped 2 bases and J dropped 5 bases, with 21 bases sitting between them. The CDR3 consists of 17 residues. Germline lookup yields CDR1 SGHTA and CDR2 FQGNSA. CDR3 loop: CASSLSLVSGWSETQYF. The CDR3 DNA is TGTGCCAGCAGCTTAAGTTTGGTCAGCGGGTGGTCGGAGACCCAGTACTTC.

A single count supports this clone. The V and J genes are TRBV5-1 and TRBJ2-2; tentatively, D is TRBD2 (6 bases). V was clipped by 0 bases and J by 6 bases, with 9 bases between them. From germline, CDR1 is SGHRS and CDR2 YFSETQ. The CDR3 loop spans 14 amino acids. The CDR3 spells CASSLDAGSGELFF. CDR3 DNA: TGCGCCAGCAGCTTGGATGCGGGGTCCGGGGAGCTGTTTTTT.

This clone has a handful of counts. Other nucleotide sequences from this sample produce the same CDR3. The rearrangement joins TRBV19 to TRBJ1-5; no clear D gene. Germline V gene data show CDR1 as LNHDA and CDR2 as SQIVND (reference sequence). There are 14 residues in the CDR3. Trimming took off 3 bases at V and 7 bases at J, with 13 bases between the two ends. CDR3 nucleotide sequence: TGTGCCAGTAGTATTGCAGGTGGGCGACAGCCCCAGCATTTT. This codes for CASSIAGGRQPQHF.

V and J are TRBV30 and TRBJ1-5; 12 bases map to TRBD1. The ends lost 3 bases at V and 7 bases at J; junction bases unmatched: 1. The CDR3 is 13 amino acids. Germline-derived CDR1 and CDR2 are GTSNPN and SVGIG (reference sequence). CDR3 sequence (DNA): TGTGCCTGGAGGGGACAGGGGGCCCAGCCCCAGCATTTT. Protein sequence: CAWRGQGAQPQHF.

This clone was detected once. The chain is built from TRBV18 and TRBJ2-7, with TRBD2 matching over 10 bases. The V gene's germline CDR1 is KGHSH and CDR2 LQKENI. The CDR3 spans 15 residues. The trim removed 2 bases at V and 7 bases at J, leaving 8 bases unmatched. CDR3 sequence: CASSPTSGMRGEQYF. The CDR3 nucleotides read TGTGCCAGCTCACCAACTAGCGGGATGAGAGGAGAGCAGTACTTC.

This clone has a handful of counts. The chain is built from TRBV6-1 and TRBJ2-7; 8 bases map to TRBD2. The V gene end was trimmed by 2 bases and the J gene end by 2 bases; junction bases not matched to a gene: 2. Germline CDR1 is MNHNS and CDR2 is SASEGT. This CDR3 is built from 14 residues. CDR3 in DNA: TGTGCCAGCAGTGAAACGGGGGGGACCTACGAGCAGTACTTC. Amino acid sequence: CASSETGGTYEQYF.

V usage is TRBV5-1 and J usage is TRBJ2-1; 10 bases agree with TRBD2. CDR1 is SGHRS and CDR2 is YFSETQ in the germline V gene. CDR3 length equals 17 residues. V lost 4 bases, J lost 3 bases, and 10 bases stayed unmatched. The CDR3 here is CASSPLAGGTHYNEQFF. The CDR3 DNA reads TGCGCCAGCAGCCCCTTAGCGGGAGGTACCCACTACAATGAGCAGTTCTTC.

V is TRBV4-2 and J is TRBJ2-2, with D possibly being TRBD2 (6 bases). V was shortened by 6 bases and J by 0 bases, with 17 bases between the two germline ends. This CDR3 comprises 17 residues. The germline CDR1 and CDR2 sequences are LGHNA and YNFKEQ. DNA for the CDR3: TGTGCCAGCAGTCCCCCCCCCGGGACTCCGAACACCGGGGAGCTGTTTTTT. Encoded protein: CASSPPPGTPNTGELFF.

V is TRBV4-3 and J is TRBJ2-7; TRBD1 matches at 7 bases. The CDR3 totals 15 residues. J lost 4 bases, V lost 0 bases, and 6 bases had no gene match. Germline lookup yields CDR1 LGHNA and CDR2 YSLEER. CDR3 coding DNA: TGCGCCAGCAGCCAAGATTCGGCAGGGGGATACGAGCAGTACTTC. It encodes CASSQDSAGGYEQYF.

The rearrangement joins TRBV18 to TRBJ2-7; 8 nucleotides line up with TRBD2. Trimming took 6 bases from V and 6 from J; bases not matched to a gene: 13. CDR3 length: 15 residues. Germline-derived CDR1 and CDR2 are KGHSH and LQKENI. CDR3: CASSRGPAGESEQYF. CDR3 in DNA: TGTGCCAGCTCCCGGGGCCCAGCGGGAGAGTCCGAGCAGTACTTC.

The V gene is TRBV15, the J gene TRBJ2-2; no reliable D call. V was shortened by 0 bases and J by 4 bases, with 3 bases between the two germline ends. This CDR3 spans 13 amino acids. Germline V gene sequence: CDR1 LNHNV, CDR2 YYDKDF (reference sequence). The DNA of the CDR3 is TGTGCCACCAGCAGAGATATCACCGGGGAGCTGTTTTTT. It is translated as CATSRDITGELFF.

This clone was seen once. The chain uses TRBV5-4 and TRBJ1-4; D is uncertain. Germline CDR1 reads SGHNT; CDR2 reads YYREEE (reference sequence). V was trimmed by 0 bases and J by 0 bases, leaving 9 bases between them. The CDR3 loop spans 16 amino acids. CDR3 in amino acids: CASSLDPLATNEKLFF. As DNA, the CDR3 is TGTGCCAGCAGCTTGGACCCCCTTGCAACTAATGAAAAACTGTTTTTT.

For this clone: Other DNA sequences of this sample code for an identical CDR3. The gene calls are TRBV11-2 and TRBJ2-5; the D is unclear. V was trimmed by 3 bases and J by 4 bases, leaving 3 bases between them. The germline V gene encodes CDR1 SGHAT and CDR2 FQNNGV. The CDR3 extends over 11 amino acids. The CDR3 loop is CASSLGETQYF. Written as DNA, the CDR3 is TGTGCCAGCAGCTTGGGAGAGACCCAGTACTTC.

The chain carries TRBV30 and TRBJ1-5; no clear D. The germline V and J ends were trimmed by 2 bases and 3 bases, with 11 bases remaining between them. The CDR3 runs to 14 residues. Germline CDR1 and CDR2: GTSNPN and SVGIG (reference sequence). The chain's CDR3 is CAWSNNLFNQPQHF. CDR3 coding DNA: TGTGCCTGGAGTAACAATCTTTTCAATCAGCCCCAGCATTTT.

On this clone: Other nucleotide sequences in the sample specify the same CDR3. This chain connects TRBV28 to TRBJ2-3; no clear D gene. Germline V CDR1 and CDR2: MDHEN, SYDVKM. V lost 3 bases and J lost 5, with 3 bases in between. The CDR3 sequence is 11 residues long. The CDR3 spells CASSFLDTQYF. Written as DNA, the CDR3 is TGTGCCAGCAGTTTTTTAGATACGCAGTATTTT.

This chain joins TRBV30 and TRBJ1-2; D not certain. There are 11 residues in the CDR3. Trimming took 5 bases from V and 5 from J, leaving 9 bases between them. CDR1 is GTSNPN and CDR2 is SVGIG in the germline V gene (reference sequence). The CDR3 here is CAWDLEYGYTF. Here the CDR3 DNA reads TGTGCCTGGGACCTGGAGTATGGCTACACCTTC.

This chain connects TRBV5-8 to TRBJ1-1, with TRBD1 matching over 9 bases. V shed 3 bases and J 0 bases; nucleotides not matched to a gene: 3. Per the germline V gene, CDR1 is SGHTS and CDR2 is YDEGEE. This CDR3 is built from 15 residues. The CDR3 loop is CASSWRDRVNTEAFF. CDR3 sequence (DNA): TGTGCCAGCAGCTGGCGGGACAGGGTGAACACTGAAGCTTTCTTT.

This sequence joins TRBV2 and TRBJ2-2; D is unresolved. Germline V lookup: CDR1 SNHLY, CDR2 FYNNEI. This CDR3 has 15 amino acids. V was cut by 2 bases and J by 0 bases, with 7 bases left in between. The CDR3 spells CASSEQPPNTGELFF. In DNA, the CDR3 is TGTGCCAGCAGTGAACAACCTCCGAACACCGGGGAGCTGTTTTTT.

The gene calls are TRBV9 and TRBJ2-7; TRBD2 aligns across 8 bases. The germline V gene encodes CDR1 SGDLS and CDR2 YYNGEE. The CDR3 contains 15 residues. V gave up 4 bases and J gave up 0 bases; unmatched junction bases: 6. CDR3 residues: CASSLSGRASYEQYF. The CDR3 DNA sequence: TGTGCCAGCAGCCTCAGCGGGAGAGCCTCCTACGAGCAGTACTTC. Variable domain in full (rest from reference TRBV9 and TRBJ2-7): DSGVTQTPKHLITATGQRVTLRCSPRSGDLSVYWYQQSLDQGLQFLIQYYNGEERAKGNILERFSAQQFPDLHSELNLSSLELGDSALYFCASSLSGRASYEQYFGPGTRLTVT.

This sequence joins TRBV5-4 and TRBJ1-2; the match to TRBD1 covers 8 bases. V was pared by 0 bases and J by 4 bases, with 2 bases of the junction left unmatched. This CDR3 contains 14 residues. CDR1 SGHNT and CDR2 YYREEE come from the germline V gene (reference sequence). CDR3 in DNA: TGTGCCAGCAGCTTGGCCACAGGGGGCTATGGCTACACCTTC. It specifies CASSLATGGYGYTF.

Here the CDR3 reads CASSLARLNEQFF. For the CDR3, the DNA is TGTGCCAGCAGCTTAGCTAGATTGAATGAGCAGTTCTTC. The chain employs TRBV7-2 and TRBJ2-1, with D hard to call. With 0 bases removed from V and 7 bases from J, the gap between germline ends came to 7 bases. Germline V gene data show CDR1 as SGHTA and CDR2 as FQGNSA. This CDR3 region has 13 residues.